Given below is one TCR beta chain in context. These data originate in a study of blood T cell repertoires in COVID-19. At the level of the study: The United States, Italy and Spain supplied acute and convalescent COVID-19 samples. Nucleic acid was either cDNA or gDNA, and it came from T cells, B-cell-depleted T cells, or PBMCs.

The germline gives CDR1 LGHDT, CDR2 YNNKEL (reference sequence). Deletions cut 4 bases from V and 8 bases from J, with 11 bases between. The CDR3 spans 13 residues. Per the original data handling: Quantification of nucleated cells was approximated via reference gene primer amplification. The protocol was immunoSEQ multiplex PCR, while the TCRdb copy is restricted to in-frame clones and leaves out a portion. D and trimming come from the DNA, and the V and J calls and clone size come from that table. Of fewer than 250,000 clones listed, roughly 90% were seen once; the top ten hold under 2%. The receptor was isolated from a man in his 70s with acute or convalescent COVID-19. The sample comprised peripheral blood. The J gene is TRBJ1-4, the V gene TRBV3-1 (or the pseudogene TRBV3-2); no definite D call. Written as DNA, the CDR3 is TGTGCCAGCAGCCCAACTCGTGCGGAAAAACTGTTTTTT. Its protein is CASSPTRAEKLFF.